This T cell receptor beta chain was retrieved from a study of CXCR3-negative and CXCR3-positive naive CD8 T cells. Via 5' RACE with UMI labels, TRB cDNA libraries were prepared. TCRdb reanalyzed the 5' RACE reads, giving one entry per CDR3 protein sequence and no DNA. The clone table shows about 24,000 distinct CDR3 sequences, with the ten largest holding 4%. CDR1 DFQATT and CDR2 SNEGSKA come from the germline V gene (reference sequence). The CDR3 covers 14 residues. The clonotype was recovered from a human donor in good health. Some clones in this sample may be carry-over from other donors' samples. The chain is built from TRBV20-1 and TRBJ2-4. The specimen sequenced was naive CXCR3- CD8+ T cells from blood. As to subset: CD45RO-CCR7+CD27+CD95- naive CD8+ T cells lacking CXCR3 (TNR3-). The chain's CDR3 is CSARSPIAKNIQYF.